The present entry profiles one T cell receptor beta chain with its context. The source of the sample is a study of T-cell reconstitution after alpha-beta-depleted transplantation in children. The CDR3 has 14 amino acids. V was cut by 0 bases and J by 5 bases, with 11 bases left in between. Germline CDR1 reads SGHRS; CDR2 reads YFSETQ. Using unique molecular identifiers, the investigators prepared the TCRbeta library. TCRdb ran MiXCR on the PCR reads and lists one entry per CDR3 protein. The sample records some 390,000 distinct CDR3 sequences, roughly 20% being singletons. The chain carries TRBV5-1 and TRBJ2-5; D call uncertain. The sample here was PBMCs from the stem cell graft donor, taken from the stem cell graft. The sequence came from a human donor who donated a stem cell graft to a child with acute myeloid leukemia. CDR3 sequence (DNA): TGCGCCAGCAGCTTGGCACACCTAAGGGAGACCCAGTACTTC. Amino acid sequence: CASSLAHLRETQYF.